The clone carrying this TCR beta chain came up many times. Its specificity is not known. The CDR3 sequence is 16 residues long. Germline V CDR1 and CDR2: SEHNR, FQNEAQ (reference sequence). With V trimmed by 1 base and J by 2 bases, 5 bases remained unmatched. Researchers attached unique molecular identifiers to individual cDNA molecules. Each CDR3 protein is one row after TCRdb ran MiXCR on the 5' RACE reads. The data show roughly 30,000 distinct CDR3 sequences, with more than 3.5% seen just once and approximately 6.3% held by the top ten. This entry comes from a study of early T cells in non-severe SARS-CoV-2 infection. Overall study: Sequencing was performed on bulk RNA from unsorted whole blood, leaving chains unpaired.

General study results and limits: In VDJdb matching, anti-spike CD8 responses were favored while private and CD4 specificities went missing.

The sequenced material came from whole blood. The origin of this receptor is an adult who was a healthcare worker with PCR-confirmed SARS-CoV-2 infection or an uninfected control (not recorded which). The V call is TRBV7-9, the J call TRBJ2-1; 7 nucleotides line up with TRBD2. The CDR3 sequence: CASSLEPGRAYNEQFF. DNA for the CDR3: TGTGCCAGCAGCTTAGAGCCAGGGAGGGCCTACAATGAGCAGTTCTTC.